This section outlines one TCR beta chain sequence together with its context. No antigen is known for it. Some clones are missing from TCRdb's copy, which holds only in-frame ones; the method was immunoSEQ multiplex PCR. Seen here are roughly 67,000 clones, 78% observed once, and the top ten hold 10% to 13%. The data belong to a study of vaccination effects on CD4 cells after COVID-19. The study's findings and limits: Late post-vaccination, clones induced by infection and those induced by vaccine underwent marked clonal contraction.

After expansion with viral peptide pools in the ViraFEST assay, antigen-specific CD4+ T cells were sequenced. With approximately 9 days of culture completed, CD4+ T cells were isolated. Nucleocapsid antibodies stayed negative before and after vaccination, showing no earlier SARS-CoV-2 infection. This specimen consisted of CD4+ T cells from PBMCs cultured with SARS-CoV-2 spike peptides, obtained before COVID-19 vaccination. The sequence was obtained from a human donor who received a COVID-19 vaccine.

CDR3 in amino acids: CASSLGGTVGETQYF. The DNA for the CDR3 is TGTGCCAGCAGCTTAGGGGGGACTGTTGGAGAGACCCAGTACTTC. This sequence joins TRBV7-7 and TRBJ2-5; D might be TRBD2 (6 bases). Germline V CDR1 and CDR2: SSHAT, FNYEAQ (reference sequence). Between the trimmed V and J ends, which lost 1 base and 4 bases, there was a span of 13 bases. The CDR3 length is 15 residues.